This entry lists 30 T cell receptor beta chains sequenced from one sample in a study of HIV-infected patients and healthy controls. Alpha and beta constant-region primers primed reverse transcription of around 550 ng RNA. Alpha and beta chain libraries were made separately by chain-specific third strand synthesis with multiplexing indices. TCRdb fed the 5' RACE reads into MiXCR, producing one record per CDR3 protein. This sample carries almost 25,000 distinct CDR3 sequences, 8.5% to 9% of them seen once, and the ten largest clones take 4%. The repertoire came from unfractionated whole blood and reflected all unsorted peripheral T cells. Sequenced: blood. The receptors come from an adult in good health.

This clonotype was seen repeatedly, ten times or more. V usage is TRBV20-1 and J usage is TRBJ2-6; maybe TRBD1 (6 bases). CDR1 and CDR2 from the germline V gene are DFQATT and SNEGSKA (reference sequence). This CDR3 has 17 residues. V lost 3 bases and J lost 1, with 16 bases in between. CDR3 sequence reads: CSASRTASRSGANVLTF. CDR3 coding DNA: TGCAGTGCTAGCCGGACAGCCAGCAGATCTGGGGCCAACGTCCTGACTTTC.

This chain links TRBV4-1 with TRBJ2-7; D uncertain. Trimming removed 0 bases at V and 4 bases at J, with 7 bases between. This CDR3 is 13 amino acids long. Germline-derived CDR1 and CDR2 are MGHRA and YSYEKL. The CDR3 nucleotides read TGCGCCAGCAGCCAAGATGCCGTTTACGAGCAGTACTTC. Its protein product is CASSQDAVYEQYF.

This clonotype was picked up many times. The gene calls are TRBV4-3 and TRBJ1-2, with D unclear. Germline CDR1 and CDR2: LGHNA and YSLEER. This CDR3 contains 15 residues. The germline V and J ends were trimmed by 0 bases and 5 bases, with 13 bases remaining between them. CDR3 sequence: CASSQDQPGWYGYTF. In nucleotides, the CDR3 is TGCGCCAGCAGCCAAGACCAACCCGGTTGGTATGGCTACACCTTC.

The chain links TRBV4-3 to TRBJ1-4; D is perhaps TRBD1 (5 bases). This CDR3 is built from 15 residues. V lost 0 bases and J 0 bases, leaving 5 bases between the germline ends. CDR1 and CDR2 (germline): LGHNA, YSLEER. The CDR3 nucleotides are TGCGCCAGCAGCCAAGAGGGGGCAACTAATGAAAAACTGTTTTTT. Residues: CASSQEGATNEKLFF.

This clonotype was seen many times. The chain employs TRBV19 and TRBJ2-1, with D perhaps matching TRBD2 (6 bases). The CDR3 is 16 amino acids. V dropped 6 bases and J dropped 0 bases, with 15 bases sitting between them. Per germline, CDR1 LNHDA and CDR2 SQIVND (reference sequence). The CDR3 protein is CASSGGVLGSYNEQFF. CDR3 nucleotide sequence: TGTGCCAGTAGCGGAGGGGTCTTGGGCTCCTACAATGAGCAGTTCTTC. The full variable domain, its missing parts supplied by reference TRBV19 and TRBJ2-1, is DGGITQSPKYLFRKEGQNVTLSCEQNLNHDAMYWYRQDPGQGLRLIYYSQIVNDFQKGDIAEGYSVSREKKESFPLTVTSAQKNPTAFYLCASSGGVLGSYNEQFFGPGTRLTVL.

This clonotype came up many times. V usage is TRBV11-2 and J usage is TRBJ2-3, with 7 bases that match TRBD2. Trimming at V came to 6 bases and at J to 1 base, leaving 10 bases not matched to a gene. Germline V gene data show CDR1 as SGHAT and CDR2 as FQNNGV. The length of the CDR3 is 16 residues. CDR3 sequence: CASSFTGGLGTDTQYF. The CDR3 DNA sequence: TGTGCCAGCAGTTTCACGGGGGGTTTGGGCACAGATACGCAGTATTTT.

Ten or more counts support this clonotype. The chain joins TRBV20-1 to TRBJ1-1; D gene uncertain. The V and J ends lost 7 bases and 1 base respectively, with 13 bases between them. The germline V gene encodes CDR1 DFQATT and CDR2 SNEGSKA (reference sequence). This CDR3 region has 13 residues. The CDR3 protein is CSGRVRPNTEAFF. As DNA, the CDR3 is TGCAGTGGTCGTGTCAGACCGAACACTGAAGCTTTCTTT.

V and J are TRBV29-1 and TRBJ1-1, with unresolved D. The CDR3 spans 12 residues. Trimming took 4 bases from V and 1 from J, leaving 7 bases between them. The V gene's germline CDR1 is SQVTM and CDR2 ANQGSEA. The CDR3: CSVGPTNTEAFF. As DNA, the CDR3 is TGCAGCGTTGGACCCACGAACACTGAAGCTTTCTTT.

In its sample, this clonotype was seen many times. The genes are TRBV5-1 and TRBJ1-5; 7 positions agree with TRBD1. Germline CDR1 reads SGHRS; CDR2 reads YFSETQ. With V trimmed by 2 bases and J by 1 base, 6 bases remained unmatched. The CDR3 covers 16 residues. For the CDR3, the DNA is TGCGCCAGCAGCTTCCTCCCGGGACAGAGCAATCAGCCCCAGCATTTT. This translates into CASSFLPGQSNQPQHF. Supplemented by reference TRBV5-1 and TRBJ1-5, the full variable domain reads KAGVTQTPRYLIKTRGQQVTLSCSPISGHRSVSWYQQTPGQGLQFLFEYFSETQRNKGNFPGRFSGRQFSNSRSEMNVSTLELGDSALYLCASSFLPGQSNQPQHFGDGTRLSIL.

The CDR3 region has the DNA TGTGCCAGCAGTTGTGAGCTAGCGGGGGAGTACGAGCAGTACTTC. This translates into CASSCELAGEYEQYF. The chain links TRBV27 to TRBJ2-7; TRBD2 matches at 10 bases. CDR1 MNHEY and CDR2 SMNVEV come from the germline V gene (reference sequence). V shed 4 bases and J 4 bases; nucleotides not matched to a gene: 7. The CDR3 totals 15 residues.

Ten or more counts support this clonotype. V and J are TRBV27 and TRBJ2-3, with D unclear. V dropped 0 bases and J dropped 1 base, with 11 bases sitting between them. CDR1 is MNHEY and CDR2 is SMNVEV in the germline V gene (reference sequence). CDR3 length: 16 residues. This chain's CDR3 is CASSLSTRSRTDTQYF. DNA for the CDR3: TGTGCCAGCAGTTTATCAACAAGAAGCCGCACAGATACGCAGTATTTT.

V is TRBV4-2 and J is TRBJ1-1; a weak D match, TRBD1 (6 bases). Germline V gene lookup returns CDR1 LGHNA and CDR2 YNFKEQ. V was clipped by 1 base and J by 1 base, with 10 bases between them. CDR3 length: 15 amino acids. CDR3 nucleotides: TGTGCCAGCAGCCAAGGAGGACAGCGGAACACTGAAGCTTTCTTT. Protein sequence: CASSQGGQRNTEAFF.

A note on this clonotype: This may stem from a read error, because a much larger clone lies one nucleotide away. This chain connects TRBV6-1 to TRBJ2-3; 14 bases are a match to TRBD2. V was pared by 4 bases and J by 4 bases, with 1 base of the junction left unmatched. Germline V CDR1 and CDR2: MNHNS, SASEGT. The CDR3 extends over 15 amino acids. CDR3 amino acids: CASSGLAGGPDTQYF. CDR3 coding DNA: TGTGCCAGCAGTGGACTAGCGGGGGGGCCAGATACGCAGTATTTT.

This clonotype was picked up many times. The chain carries TRBV24-1 and TRBJ2-5; TRBD1 or TRBD2 may be the D gene (5 bases each). This CDR3 is 17 amino acids long. Germline V CDR1 and CDR2: KGHDR, SFDVKD. Deletions cut 3 bases from V and 2 bases from J, with 18 bases between. The CDR3 here is CATSDPRTGTEQETQYF. The CDR3 DNA follows: TGTGCCACCAGTGATCCCAGAACCGGGACCGAGCAAGAGACCCAGTACTTC.

This clonotype was observed at least ten times. CDR3 residues: CASSSRGQETQYF. CDR3 DNA: TGTGCCAGCAGTTCGAGGGGACAAGAGACCCAGTACTTC. This sequence joins TRBV12-3 or TRBV12-4 and TRBJ2-5; D may match TRBD1 or TRBD2 (5 bases each). This CDR3 contains 13 residues. Trimming shortened V by 4 bases and J by 2 bases, and 8 bases separated the two germline ends.

The chain links TRBV12-3 or TRBV12-4 to TRBJ1-1, with TRBD1 identical over 10 bases. Trimming at V came to 5 bases and at J to 3 bases, leaving 9 bases not matched to a gene. The CDR3 spans 16 residues. CDR3 loop: CASSIDRGHTDTEAFF. The CDR3 DNA sequence: TGTGCCAGCAGTATCGACAGGGGGCACACGGACACTGAAGCTTTCTTT.

This clonotype has at least ten counts. CDR3: CASSLAGRQYEQYF. CDR3 in DNA: TGCGCCAGCAGCTTGGCCGGGCGCCAATACGAGCAGTACTTC. This sequence joins TRBV5-1 and TRBJ2-7; D remains ambiguous. V was trimmed by 0 bases and J by 4 bases, leaving 11 bases between them. Germline CDR1 reads SGHRS; CDR2 reads YFSETQ. CDR3 size: 14 residues.

This clonotype was seen many times. V is TRBV9 and J is TRBJ1-1, with D unresolved. With 3 bases removed from V and 8 bases from J, the gap between germline ends came to 14 bases. The CDR3 spans 13 residues. In germline, CDR1 is SGDLS, CDR2 YYNGEE. The CDR3 sequence is CASSAESGGEAFF. As DNA, the CDR3 is TGTGCCAGCAGCGCCGAGTCAGGTGGGGAAGCTTTCTTT. The whole variable domain, filled in from reference TRBV9 and TRBJ1-1, reads DSGVTQTPKHLITATGQRVTLRCSPRSGDLSVYWYQQSLDQGLQFLIQYYNGEERAKGNILERFSAQQFPDLHSELNLSSLELGDSALYFCASSAESGGEAFFGQGTRLTVV.

The V gene is TRBV7-3, the J gene TRBJ1-1; D is ambiguous. The CDR3 extends over 13 amino acids. The V and J ends lost 5 bases and 5 bases respectively, with 12 bases between them. The V gene's germline CDR1 is SGHTA and CDR2 FQGTGA. The CDR3 coding sequence is TGTGCCAGCAGCCTCGACTGGTCGACTGAAGCTTTCTTT. It is translated as CASSLDWSTEAFF.

This clonotype has ten or more counts. The chain couples TRBV30 to TRBJ1-1; D is unclear. Germline loops: CDR1 GTSNPN, CDR2 SVGIG (reference sequence). V was shortened by 4 bases and J by 0 bases, with 24 bases between the two germline ends. The CDR3 extends over 18 amino acids. The CDR3 loop reads CAWTPFTGSFEMNTEAFF. The DNA of the CDR3 is TGTGCCTGGACTCCATTTACCGGGAGTTTCGAAATGAACACTGAAGCTTTCTTT.

This clonotype was seen at least ten times. V and J are TRBV5-6 and TRBJ2-1; 13 bases match TRBD2. From germline, CDR1 is SGHDT and CDR2 YYEEEE. With V trimmed by 4 bases and J by 0 bases, 7 bases remained unmatched. This CDR3 spans 18 amino acids. In DNA, the CDR3 is TGTGCCAGCAGCCGAGGACTAGCGGGGGTCAGCTCCTACAATGAGCAGTTCTTC. Translation gives CASSRGLAGVSSYNEQFF.

By sample fraction, this clonotype is medium-sized (0.01 to 0.1%). This rearrangement joins TRBV29-1 to TRBJ2-5; 10 bases are a match to TRBD2. The CDR3 runs 16 residues. J lost 2 bases, V lost 0 bases, and 6 bases had no gene match. Germline V gives CDR1 SQVTM, CDR2 ANQGSEA. Written as DNA, the CDR3 is TGCAGCGTTGAAGACCCCCTAGCGGGGGATCAAGAGACCCAGTACTTC. Translation: CSVEDPLAGDQETQYF.

J is TRBJ1-6 and V is TRBV7-2, with no clear D. V lost 1 base to trimming and J lost 0 bases, with 4 bases between them. Looked up from germline, CDR1 is SGHTA and CDR2 is FQGNSA. The CDR3 runs 15 residues. As DNA, the CDR3 is TGTGCCAGCAGCTTAGGCAGCTCCTATAATTCACCCCTCCACTTT. This gives the protein CASSLGSSYNSPLHF.

This clonotype came up many times. This chain uses TRBV15 with TRBJ1-1, with D possibly matching TRBD1 (6 bases). The CDR3 contains 16 residues. V dropped 1 base and J dropped 4 bases, with 16 bases sitting between them. The V gene's germline CDR1 is LNHNV and CDR2 YYDKDF (reference sequence). This CDR3 is CATSRAGGLRGTEAFF. For the CDR3, the DNA is TGTGCCACCAGCAGAGCGGGGGGCCTTCGGGGCACTGAAGCTTTCTTT.

This clonotype showed up many times. V gene TRBV5-1 combines with J gene TRBJ1-1; 7 bases fit TRBD1. From germline, CDR1 is SGHRS and CDR2 YFSETQ. This CDR3 has 14 amino acids. J was trimmed by 4 bases and V by 2 bases; bases with no gene match: 5. DNA for the CDR3: TGCGCCAGCAGCTTACAGGGGCCGGGCACTGAAGCTTTCTTT. Protein product: CASSLQGPGTEAFF.

The chain couples TRBV29-1 to TRBJ2-7, with D possibly being TRBD2 (6 bases). Germline CDR1 and CDR2: SQVTM and ANQGSEA. Deletions cut 0 bases from V and 7 bases from J, with 16 bases between. CDR3 size: 14 residues. The chain's CDR3 is CSVEEGPGVGEQYF. The CDR3 DNA reads TGCAGCGTTGAAGAAGGTCCGGGGGTGGGTGAGCAGTACTTC.

The sample holds many counts of this clonotype. This rearrangement joins TRBV5-4 to TRBJ2-2; 8 nucleotides agree with TRBD1. The CDR3 has 15 amino acids. Germline CDR1 is SGHNT and CDR2 is YYREEE (reference sequence). J lost 8 bases, V lost 3 bases, and 9 bases had no gene match. The CDR3 region is CASSSGQGTVGELFF. CDR3 coding DNA: TGTGCCAGCAGCTCCGGACAGGGCACCGTGGGGGAGCTGTTTTTT.

This clonotype was detected many times. This chain connects TRBV19 to TRBJ2-6; tentative D call: TRBD1 (5 bases). The CDR3 is 19 residues long. CDR1 and CDR2 from the germline V gene are LNHDA and SQIVND (reference sequence). The V gene lost 0 bases and the J gene lost 0 bases, with 15 bases spanning the gap. For the CDR3, the DNA is TGTGCCAGTAGTATAGATGGCAGGGCGTTTTCCTCTGGGGCCAACGTCCTGACTTTC. Its protein is CASSIDGRAFSSGANVLTF.

This clonotype has a count of ten or more. This chain connects TRBV28 to TRBJ1-1; D remains ambiguous. The CDR3 is 13 residues long. Germline lookup yields CDR1 MDHEN and CDR2 SYDVKM. Trimming stripped 8 bases from V and 2 bases from J, with 12 bases between. The CDR3: CASDHRRNTEAFF. In DNA form, the CDR3 reads TGTGCCAGCGATCATCGCAGAAACACTGAAGCTTTCTTT.

This clonotype has ten or more counts. This rearrangement joins TRBV6-2 or TRBV6-3 to TRBJ2-5, with TRBD2 identical over 11 bases. This CDR3 has 15 residues. Germline CDR1 and CDR2: MNHEY and SVGEGT. The trim removed 6 bases at V and 4 bases at J, leaving 7 bases unmatched. The CDR3 nucleotides read TGTGCCAGCAGCTCGACTAGCGGGGCTCGAGAGACCCAGTACTTC. Its protein is CASSSTSGARETQYF.